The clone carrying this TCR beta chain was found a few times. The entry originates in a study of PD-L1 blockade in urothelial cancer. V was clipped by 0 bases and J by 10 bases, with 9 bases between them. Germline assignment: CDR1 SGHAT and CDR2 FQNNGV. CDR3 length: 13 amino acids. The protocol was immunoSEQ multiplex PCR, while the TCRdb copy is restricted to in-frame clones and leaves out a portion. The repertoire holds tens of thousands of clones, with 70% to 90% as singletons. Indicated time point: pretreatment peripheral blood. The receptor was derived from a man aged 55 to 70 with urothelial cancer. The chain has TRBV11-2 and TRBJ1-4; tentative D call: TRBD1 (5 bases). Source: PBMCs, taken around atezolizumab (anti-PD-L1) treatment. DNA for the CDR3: TGTGCCAGCAGCTTAGATCGGGGGGGAAAACTGTTTTTT. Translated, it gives CASSLDRGGKLFF.